Shown below are 25 T cell receptor beta chains from a single sample sequenced in a study of blood T cells in healthy people across ages (dated by TCRdb to the mid-2010s). The receptor library was made with 5' RACE. Sequencing was performed on an Illumina HiSeq 2500. A second PCR of about 6 to 12 cycles was run with a J-beta primer mix and a sample-barcoded 5' primer. TCRdb's own reprocessing of the public reads used fastp at Q25 and MiXCR and kept productive beta chains. Identical CDR3 protein sequences are pooled into one entry, listed with their most common genes and DNA. The sample table records hundreds of thousands of distinct CDR3 sequences; approximately 50% of these occur just once. The biggest ten clones account for 35% to 40% of the sample. What was sequenced was blood. These receptor sequences come from a man in his 60s in good health.

This chain joins TRBV20-1 and TRBJ2-1, with TRBD1 identical over 7 bases. V was pared by 3 bases and J by 5 bases, with 7 bases of the junction left unmatched. In germline, CDR1 is DFQATT, CDR2 SNEGSKA (reference sequence). The CDR3 covers 14 residues. DNA of the CDR3: TGCAGTGCTAGGAGGACAGGTGATGACAATGAGCAGTTCTTC. It is translated as CSARRTGDDNEQFF.

CDR3 DNA: TGCAGTGCTTCACAGGGGGCTGGTGAAAAACTGTTTTTT. Its protein product is CSASQGAGEKLFF. The rearrangement joins TRBV20-1 to TRBJ1-4; TRBD1 agrees at 9 bases. Germline CDR1 DFQATT, CDR2 SNEGSKA (reference sequence). The CDR3 is made up of 13 amino acids. With 5 bases clipped from V and 7 bases from J, the junction kept 5 bases outside the gene matches.

The sample holds a few counts of this clonotype. The chain joins TRBV20-1 to TRBJ2-7, with D tentatively TRBD2 (7 bases). The last part of the DNA fits TRBJ2-5 better; the J call may be wrong. The CDR3 covers 13 residues. Per germline, CDR1 DFQATT and CDR2 SNEGSKA (reference sequence). The CDR3 DNA reads TGCAGTGCTAGGTCGGCGGGGGCAGAGACCCAGTACTTC. Protein product: CSARSAGAETQYF.

V gene TRBV25-1 combines with J gene TRBJ1-6; TRBD1 matches 7 bases. This CDR3 comprises 15 residues. In germline, CDR1 is MGHDK, CDR2 SYGVNS. V was clipped by 6 bases and J by 8 bases; unmatched bases: 10. CDR3 sequence: CASSQIDRAYSPLHF. The CDR3 nucleotides are TGTGCCAGCAGCCAAATCGACAGGGCGTATTCACCCCTCCACTTT.

The rearrangement joins TRBV29-1 to TRBJ1-1; a weak D match, TRBD1 (6 bases). V was pared by 4 bases and J by 1 base, with 10 bases between. The CDR3 contains 13 residues. The germline gives CDR1 SQVTM, CDR2 ANQGSEA. CDR3 protein: CSVGGGTNTEAFF. For the CDR3, the DNA is TGCAGCGTTGGGGGGGGCACGAACACTGAAGCTTTCTTT.

This chain connects TRBV2 to TRBJ2-2, with D perhaps matching TRBD1 (6 bases). The CDR3 contains 13 residues. Between the trimmed V and J ends, which lost 8 bases and 3 bases, there was a span of 10 bases. Germline assignment: CDR1 SNHLY and CDR2 FYNNEI. As DNA, the CDR3 is TGTGCCAGCCACCACAGGGACACCGGGGAGCTGTTTTTT. It encodes CASHHRDTGELFF. The full variable domain, rest sourced from reference TRBV2 and TRBJ2-2, is EPEVTQTPSHQVTQMGQEVILRCVPISNHLYFYWYRQILGQKVEFLVSFYNNEISEKSEIFDDQFSVERPDGSNFTLKIRSTKLEDSAMYFCASHHRDTGELFFGEGSRLTVL.

This clonotype appeared once. This chain connects TRBV7-8 to TRBJ2-3; 10 positions match TRBD1. The CDR3 loop spans 16 amino acids. With 5 bases clipped from V and 2 bases from J, the junction kept 7 bases outside the gene matches. Germline V gene data show CDR1 as SGHVS and CDR2 as FQNEAQ. CDR3 in amino acids: CASSQTGGANTDTQYF. The DNA for the CDR3 is TGTGCCAGCAGCCAGACAGGGGGCGCGAACACAGATACGCAGTATTTT.

V and J are TRBV4-2 and TRBJ2-3; D gene uncertain. With 4 bases removed from V and 7 bases from J, the gap between germline ends came to 12 bases. The CDR3 is made up of 13 amino acids. CDR1 and CDR2 (germline): LGHNA, YNFKEQ. CDR3 amino acids: CASSPEAKYTQYF. CDR3 nucleotides: TGTGCCAGCAGCCCAGAGGCCAAATATACGCAGTATTTT.

This clonotype has more than one count but fewer than ten. CDR3 in DNA: TGTGCCAGCAGCCAGGGGGCTCTCAACGAGCAGTACTTC. This codes for CASSQGALNEQYF. The chain uses TRBV9 and TRBJ2-4; 8 positions match TRBD1. The J call is doubtful: the DNA matches TRBJ2-7 better. CDR1 is SGDLS, CDR2 YYNGEE, per germline. The CDR3 length is 13 residues.

The V call is TRBV7-2, the J call TRBJ2-5; 7 positions match TRBD1. The V segment lost 5 bases and the J segment 5 bases; nucleotides outside the gene matches: 11. The CDR3 spans 15 residues. Germline lookup yields CDR1 SGHTA and CDR2 FQGNSA. The CDR3 DNA is TGTGCCAGCAGCGATCGACAGGGTTTGGTCGAGACCCAGTACTTC. This sequence encodes CASSDRQGLVETQYF.

The chain combines TRBV5-1 with TRBJ2-4; tentatively, D is TRBD1 or TRBD2 (5 bases each). Germline V gene sequence: CDR1 SGHRS, CDR2 YFSETQ. V shed 4 bases and J shed 0 bases, with 11 bases lying between them. The CDR3 runs 15 residues. CDR3 sequence reads: CASSPGDLAKNIQYF. The CDR3, as DNA: TGCGCCAGCAGCCCCGGGGACCTAGCCAAAAACATTCAGTACTTC.

The chain joins TRBV28 to TRBJ2-7; TRBD2 matches 8 bases. The better agreement between TRBJ2-5 and the DNA end casts doubt on the J call. CDR1 is MDHEN, CDR2 SYDVKM, per germline. The CDR3 length is 16 residues. The CDR3 sequence: CASSLLRGAGRETQYF. The CDR3 nucleotides are TGTGCCAGCAGTTTACTGCGGGGGGCCGGGAGGGAGACCCAGTACTTC.

The chain couples TRBV20-1 to TRBJ1-6; 7 bases agree with TRBD1. The CDR3 spans 14 residues. Germline V gene data show CDR1 as DFQATT and CDR2 as SNEGSKA (reference sequence). Trimming cost V 6 bases and J 8 bases; bases outside gene matches: 10. DNA of the CDR3: TGCAGTGCCTCCCTAGACAGGGCCGATTCACCCCTCCACTTT. Amino acids: CSASLDRADSPLHF.

The rearrangement joins TRBV6-1 to TRBJ1-2; the D is unclear. CDR3 length: 11 residues. V gave up 4 bases and J gave up 7 bases, with 7 bases separating them. Germline-derived CDR1 and CDR2 are MNHNS and SASEGT. The CDR3 coding sequence is TGTGCCAGCAGTGCTCACAGTGGCTACACCTTC. This encodes CASSAHSGYTF.

The CDR3 nucleotides read TGTGCCAGCAGCTTAGGGTCAGGGACAGGATGGACTGAAGCTTTCTTT. It codes for CASSLGSGTGWTEAFF. The genes are TRBV7-2 and TRBJ1-1; TRBD1 aligns across 8 bases. Germline CDR1 is SGHTA and CDR2 is FQGNSA. Trimming at V came to 1 base and at J to 5 bases, leaving 9 bases not matched to a gene. This CDR3 spans 16 amino acids. The whole variable domain, remainder taken from reference TRBV7-2 and TRBJ1-1, is GAGVSQSPSNKVTEKGKDVELRCDPISGHTALYWYRQSLGQGLEFLIYFQGNSAPDKSGLPSDRFSAERTGGSVSTLTIQRTQQEDSAVYLCASSLGSGTGWTEAFFGQGTRLTVV.

The genes are TRBV10-3 and TRBJ2-7; tentatively, D is TRBD1 or TRBD2 (5 bases each). The better agreement between TRBJ2-5 and the DNA end casts doubt on the J call. This CDR3 contains 15 residues. Germline lookup yields CDR1 ENHRY and CDR2 SYGVKD. The CDR3 here is CAISEGRDRPGTQYF. DNA for the CDR3: TGTGCCATCAGTGAGGGCCGGGACCGCCCAGGGACCCAGTACTTC.

This clonotype has just a few counts. J is TRBJ2-5 and V is TRBV10-3; TRBD1 matches at 8 bases. The CDR3 runs to 13 residues. Germline V gives CDR1 ENHRY, CDR2 SYGVKD. V shed 6 bases, J shed 4 bases, and the junction held 4 bases outside the gene matches. CDR3 bases: TGTGCCATCAGAACAGGGGGTGGAGAGACCCAGTACTTC. It yields the protein CAIRTGGGETQYF.

This chain links TRBV10-3 with TRBJ1-2; D unresolved. CDR1 is ENHRY, CDR2 SYGVKD, per germline. V was shortened by 3 bases and J by 0 bases, with 11 bases between the two germline ends. The CDR3 extends over 15 amino acids. CDR3 protein: CAISDNPGANYGYTF. CDR3 DNA: TGTGCCATCAGTGATAACCCGGGAGCTAACTATGGCTACACCTTC.

There are a few counts of this clonotype. The gene calls are TRBV6-1 and TRBJ1-6; D is uncertain. Deletions cut 6 bases from V and 4 bases from J, with 19 bases between. This CDR3 comprises 17 residues. Germline CDR1 and CDR2: MNHNS and SASEGT. The CDR3 DNA sequence: TGTGCCAGCAGACCGAGGGAGGCTGCCTTATATAATTCACCCCTCCACTTT. Protein: CASRPREAALYNSPLHF.

This sequence joins TRBV6-5 and TRBJ2-4; TRBD1 matches at 7 bases. The CDR3 is 15 residues long. Germline CDR1 and CDR2: MNHEY and SVGAGI. V was pared by 6 bases and J by 1 base, with 6 bases of the junction left unmatched. CDR3 DNA: TGTGCCAGCAGGGAGACAGGGCGGGCCAAAAACATTCAGTACTTC. It translates to CASRETGRAKNIQYF.

This clonotype was found a few times. The CDR3 region is CSAGQGVNEQYF. The CDR3 DNA follows: TGCAGCGCCGGACAGGGGGTCAACGAGCAGTACTTC. The J gene is TRBJ2-7, the V gene TRBV29-1, with 10 bases that match TRBD1. Germline CDR1 and CDR2: SQVTM and ANQGSEA. This CDR3 region has 12 residues. With V trimmed by 7 bases and J by 5 bases, 5 bases remained unmatched.

This rearrangement joins TRBV4-2 to TRBJ1-2; D possibly corresponds to TRBD1 (6 bases). Trimming pared 1 base from V and 5 bases from J, leaving 14 bases between. The germline gives CDR1 LGHNA, CDR2 YNFKEQ. CDR3 length equals 15 residues. The CDR3 here is CASSQVAGGEYGYTF. The DNA for the CDR3 is TGTGCCAGCAGCCAAGTTGCCGGGGGCGAATATGGCTACACCTTC.

The chain joins TRBV10-3 to TRBJ2-5, with D unclear. The CDR3 extends over 14 amino acids. V was trimmed by 6 bases and J by 5 bases, leaving 16 bases between them. Germline V gene lookup returns CDR1 ENHRY and CDR2 SYGVKD. The DNA for the CDR3 is TGTGCCATCAGGCCGGGCCAAACTGGGGAGACCCAGTACTTC. Its protein product is CAIRPGQTGETQYF.

This sequence joins TRBV4-2 and TRBJ1-2; D not certain. V lost 5 bases to trimming and J lost 4 bases, with 14 bases between them. CDR3 length: 14 amino acids. Per the germline V gene, CDR1 is LGHNA and CDR2 is YNFKEQ. The CDR3 loop is CASSWGGEFYGYTF. The CDR3 DNA sequence: TGTGCCAGCAGCTGGGGTGGGGAATTCTATGGCTACACCTTC.

The gene calls are TRBV7-9 and TRBJ1-2; a weak D match, TRBD1 (5 bases). The germline V gene has CDR1 SEHNR and CDR2 FQNEAQ (reference sequence). The CDR3 consists of 12 residues. The ends were cut back, 3 bases at V and 6 bases at J, with 8 bases in the middle. The CDR3 DNA follows: TGTGCCAGCAGCTTTGACAGAAATGGCTACACCTTC. It specifies CASSFDRNGYTF.